These 32 T cell receptor beta chains originate from one sample sequenced in a study of blood T cells in healthy people across ages. The use of a sample-barcoded 5' primer and a J-beta primer mix characterized a second PCR of about 7 to 12 cycles. TCRdb processed the 5' RACE reads anew with MiXCR; each CDR3 protein has one entry. The table has roughly 680,000 distinct CDR3 sequences, more than 40% seen once; the top ten hold approximately 32%. Sequencing input: blood. Every receptor here comes from a woman aged 55-70 years in good health.

Only a few counts were recorded for this clonotype. The chain combines TRBV29-1 with TRBJ2-5, with D perhaps matching TRBD2 (5 bases). The CDR3 runs 15 residues. Germline CDR1 SQVTM, CDR2 ANQGSEA. Trimming took 5 bases from V and 2 from J, leaving 18 bases between them. The CDR3 reads CSVPHPLTGQETQYF. Here the CDR3 DNA reads TGCAGCGTTCCCCACCCCCTCACGGGGCAAGAGACCCAGTACTTC.

This clonotype was detected only once. The chain combines TRBV9 with TRBJ1-2; no clear D gene. Trimming shortened V by 0 bases and J by 3 bases, and 12 bases separated the two germline ends. The CDR3 sequence is 15 residues long. Germline V CDR1 and CDR2: SGDLS, YYNGEE. Here the CDR3 DNA reads TGTGCCAGCAGCGTAGGCAATCTGCAGGACTATGGCTACACCTTC. As protein: CASSVGNLQDYGYTF.

V usage is TRBV11-2 and J usage is TRBJ2-1; 7 bases line up with TRBD2. The ends lost 5 bases at V and 2 bases at J; junction bases unmatched: 6. The CDR3 covers 15 residues. CDR1 and CDR2 from the germline V gene are SGHAT and FQNNGV. The CDR3 sequence: CASSREAGPYNEQFF. CDR3 nucleotide sequence: TGTGCCAGCAGCCGGGAAGCGGGACCCTACAATGAGCAGTTCTTC.

The chain employs TRBV18 and TRBJ1-1; D gene uncertain. The V gene's germline CDR1 is KGHSH and CDR2 LQKENI. V was pared by 0 bases and J by 4 bases, with 9 bases between. The CDR3 has 14 amino acids. DNA for the CDR3: TGTGCCAGCTCACCACCAGCCGGGGTCACTGAAGCTTTCTTT. This codes for CASSPPAGVTEAFF.

This chain uses TRBV7-2 with TRBJ1-2; D is undetermined. V lost 5 bases, J lost 7 bases, and 23 bases lay in between. CDR1 SGHTA and CDR2 FQGNSA come from the germline V gene. The CDR3 extends over 16 amino acids. CDR3 sequence reads: CASSAVGNLAVRGYTF. The DNA of the CDR3 is TGTGCCAGCAGCGCAGTAGGGAACCTTGCGGTTCGTGGCTACACCTTC.

In its sample, this clonotype was seen a few times. CDR3 sequence (DNA): TGTGCAACTAGCGCGGTACTGGTTGAGACAGATACGCAGTATTTT. It translates to CATSAVLVETDTQYF. The V call is TRBV15, the J call TRBJ2-3, with 7 bases matching TRBD2. The CDR3 length is 15 residues. The germline CDR1 and CDR2 sequences are LNHNV and YYDKDF (reference sequence).

This clonotype has a handful of counts. This chain uses TRBV5-1 with TRBJ2-3; D perhaps matches TRBD1 (6 bases). Looked up from germline, CDR1 is SGHRS and CDR2 is YFSETQ. With 6 bases removed from V and 3 bases from J, the gap between germline ends came to 17 bases. CDR3 size: 15 residues. The CDR3 DNA reads TGCGCCAGCAACGCCGGACAGCTCGAAACAGATACGCAGTATTTT. Amino acid sequence: CASNAGQLETDTQYF.

This clonotype was observed a handful of times. V is TRBV4-2 and J is TRBJ2-5, with TRBD2 identical over 12 bases. V trimming: 4 bases; J trimming: 2 bases; junction bases outside the gene matches: 11. The length of the CDR3 is 18 residues. Per germline, CDR1 LGHNA and CDR2 YNFKEQ. CDR3 sequence: CASSRTRGTSGLQETQYF. CDR3 coding DNA: TGTGCCAGCAGCCGCACCAGGGGGACTAGCGGGCTTCAAGAGACCCAGTACTTC.

The chain couples TRBV6-2 or TRBV6-3 to TRBJ2-5; D unresolved. With 6 bases removed from V and 3 bases from J, the gap between germline ends came to 14 bases. CDR3 length: 14 residues. In germline, CDR1 is MNHEY, CDR2 SVGEGT. The CDR3 is CASRSFSWEETQYF. CDR3 DNA sequence: TGTGCCAGCAGATCGTTTAGCTGGGAAGAGACCCAGTACTTC.

The rearrangement uses TRBV7-2 and TRBJ1-5; 9 nucleotides align to TRBD1. This CDR3 has 14 amino acids. V lost 5 bases to trimming and J lost 8 bases; unmatched junction nucleotides: 7. The germline gives CDR1 SGHTA, CDR2 FQGNSA. CDR3 protein: CASSMDRGQEPQHF. The DNA of the CDR3 is TGTGCCAGCAGCATGGACAGGGGCCAAGAGCCCCAGCATTTT.

The table lists this clonotype with a count of one. The chain couples TRBV7-2 to TRBJ1-5; D is unclear. CDR1 SGHTA and CDR2 FQGNSA come from the germline V gene. V was pared by 8 bases and J by 7 bases, with 18 bases between. CDR3 length equals 14 residues. CDR3 in DNA: TGTGCCAGCGACAATGGTCCGGGGTACCAGCCCCAGCATTTT. Amino acid sequence: CASDNGPGYQPQHF.

The chain links TRBV6-2 or TRBV6-3 to TRBJ2-3; D is unclear. The germline V and J ends were trimmed by 2 bases and 2 bases, with 2 bases remaining between them. The CDR3 is made up of 12 amino acids. Germline assignment: CDR1 MNHEY and CDR2 SVGEGT. The CDR3 nucleotides are TGTGCCAGCAGTTACCCCACAGATACGCAGTATTTT. It yields the protein CASSYPTDTQYF.

This clonotype was seen a handful of times. The chain recombines TRBV28 with TRBJ1-4, with TRBD1 matching 10 bases. Germline V CDR1 and CDR2: MDHEN, SYDVKM. The CDR3 contains 14 residues. J lost 8 bases, V lost 8 bases, and 8 bases had no gene match. The CDR3 DNA follows: TGTGCCAGCGGTGACAGGGGGCGCGGAGAAAAACTGTTTTTT. Its protein product is CASGDRGRGEKLFF.

Notes on this clonotype: A much more abundant neighbour one base away suggests this may be a read error. The CDR3 spells CASSEAPETQFF. In nucleotides, the CDR3 is TGTGCCAGCAGTGAAGCCCCGGAGACCCAGTTCTTC. The V and J genes are TRBV2 and TRBJ2-1, with D unresolved. The CDR3 is 12 residues long. Trimming cost V 0 bases and J 13 bases, with 10 bases left between them. Germline V gene data show CDR1 as SNHLY and CDR2 as FYNNEI.

The chain recombines TRBV27 with TRBJ1-1; a weak D match, TRBD1 (6 bases). The germline CDR1 and CDR2 sequences are MNHEY and SMNVEV (reference sequence). This CDR3 is 17 amino acids long. Between the trimmed V and J ends, which lost 2 bases and 3 bases, there was a span of 19 bases. The CDR3 spells CASSLSRGEGPDTEAFF. CDR3 coding DNA: TGTGCCAGCAGTTTAAGCAGGGGAGAGGGTCCGGACACTGAAGCTTTCTTT.

V usage is TRBV7-2 and J usage is TRBJ2-5, with a tentative D call TRBD2 (7 bases). Trimming took 1 base from V and 11 from J, leaving 20 bases between them. This CDR3 contains 15 residues. Germline V gene sequence: CDR1 SGHTA, CDR2 FQGNSA. CDR3 residues: CASSLVRGAYNEQYF. CDR3 coding DNA: TGTGCCAGCAGCTTAGTACGGGGGGCCTACAATGAGCAGTACTTC.

The rearrangement joins TRBV29-1 to TRBJ2-1; no firm D call. The J call may not be correct, given that the DNA end is closer to TRBJ2-7. The CDR3 spans 11 residues. Germline CDR1 SQVTM, CDR2 ANQGSEA. CDR3 sequence: CSVVDRNEQYF. CDR3 nucleotide sequence: TGCAGCGTCGTGGACCGCAATGAGCAGTACTTC.

The V call is TRBV10-3, the J call TRBJ2-1; 12 bases line up with TRBD1. J gave up 9 bases and V 3 bases, and 6 bases lay outside the gene matches. Germline V lookup: CDR1 ENHRY, CDR2 SYGVKD. The CDR3 loop spans 15 amino acids. CDR3 nucleotides: TGTGCCATCAGTGATCTCGGGACAGGGGGCGGTGAGCAGTTCTTC. Translation: CAISDLGTGGGEQFF.

V gene TRBV2 combines with J gene TRBJ1-1; the D is unclear. The CDR3 contains 14 residues. V was pared by 7 bases and J by 0 bases, with 12 bases between. Germline assignment: CDR1 SNHLY and CDR2 FYNNEI. CDR3 DNA: TGTGCCAGCATGGCGAACACAGTGAACACTGAAGCTTTCTTT. As protein: CASMANTVNTEAFF.

This clonotype has a handful of counts. J is TRBJ2-5 and V is TRBV18; 8 nucleotides agree with TRBD2. The V gene's germline CDR1 is KGHSH and CDR2 LQKENI. V trimming: 2 bases; J trimming: 4 bases; junction bases outside the gene matches: 3. The CDR3 spans 14 residues. CDR3 amino acids: CASSPSGGTETQYF. The CDR3 region has the DNA TGTGCCAGCTCACCATCGGGGGGGACAGAGACCCAGTACTTC.

This clonotype was seen more than once but under ten times. The J gene is TRBJ2-2, the V gene TRBV6-5, with 9 positions matching TRBD2. With 6 bases clipped from V and 4 bases from J, the junction kept 3 bases outside the gene matches. The CDR3 runs to 14 residues. Germline CDR1 and CDR2: MNHEY and SVGAGI. The CDR3 sequence is CASSGLASTGELFF. In DNA, the CDR3 is TGTGCCAGCAGCGGACTAGCGTCCACCGGGGAGCTGTTTTTT.

This clonotype was detected only once. The genes are TRBV20-1 and TRBJ1-1; weak D call: TRBD1 (5 bases). Germline CDR1 is DFQATT and CDR2 is SNEGSKA (reference sequence). Trimming took 0 bases from V and 5 from J, leaving 16 bases between them. This CDR3 has 15 amino acids. The CDR3 region has the DNA TGCAGTGCTAGAGAGGTGGGGGTGATAAAGACTGAAGCTTTCTTT. This sequence encodes CSAREVGVIKTEAFF.

The CDR3 DNA reads as TGCGCCAGCAGCTTTGGTGCGGAGGGGAGGGACAATGAGCAGTTCTTC. As protein: CASSFGAEGRDNEQFF. This chain uses TRBV5-1 with TRBJ2-1, with 7 positions matching TRBD2. Germline V gene data show CDR1 as SGHRS and CDR2 as YFSETQ. J gave up 5 bases and V 2 bases, and 10 bases lay outside the gene matches. The CDR3 is 16 residues long. The variable domain in full, with the rest retrieved from reference TRBV5-1 and TRBJ2-1, is KAGVTQTPRYLIKTRGQQVTLSCSPISGHRSVSWYQQTPGQGLQFLFEYFSETQRNKGNFPGRFSGRQFSNSRSEMNVSTLELGDSALYLCASSFGAEGRDNEQFFGPGTRLTVL.

The rearrangement links TRBV18 to TRBJ2-1; 8 positions match TRBD2. J lost 6 bases, V lost 3 bases, and 10 bases had no gene match. This CDR3 comprises 16 residues. Germline assignment: CDR1 KGHSH and CDR2 LQKENI. The CDR3 DNA reads TGTGCCAGCTCACCTGGAACGGGAGGGGACTTCAATGAGCAGTTCTTC. Translated: CASSPGTGGDFNEQFF.

This clonotype has at least ten counts. The chain combines TRBV29-1 with TRBJ2-1; D may match TRBD1 or TRBD2 (5 bases each). Deletions cut 7 bases from V and 12 bases from J, with 16 bases between. Germline values: CDR1 SQVTM, CDR2 ANQGSEA. The CDR3 extends over 11 amino acids. The CDR3 bases are TGCAGCGGGGGCGAGGACTTTCGGCAGTTCTTC. The encoded protein is CSGGEDFRQFF.

This chain links TRBV7-2 with TRBJ2-6, with TRBD1 identical over 8 bases. CDR1 is SGHTA, CDR2 FQGNSA, per germline. The junction had 2 bases not matched to a gene; V was cut back by 5 bases and J by 2 bases. There are 15 residues in the CDR3. CDR3 protein: CASSKDRAGANVLTF. DNA for the CDR3: TGTGCCAGCAGCAAGGACAGGGCTGGGGCCAACGTCCTGACTTTC.

This rearrangement joins TRBV18 to TRBJ1-6, with a tentative D call TRBD1 (6 bases). This CDR3 has 15 amino acids. Germline CDR1 KGHSH, CDR2 LQKENI. Trimming removed 3 bases from V and 8 bases from J, with 14 bases in between. The CDR3 spells CASSPRTVKDSPLHF. The CDR3 DNA is TGTGCCAGCTCACCCCGGACAGTAAAGGATTCACCCCTCCACTTT.

The V gene is TRBV10-3, the J gene TRBJ1-2; TRBD1 matches at 12 bases. The V and J ends lost 6 bases and 3 bases, in that order; junction bases with no gene match: 5. Germline CDR1 reads ENHRY; CDR2 reads SYGVKD. There are 15 residues in the CDR3. The CDR3 DNA reads TGTGCCATCAGCGGGACAGGGGGCGCCGACTATGGCTACACCTTC. It translates to CAISGTGGADYGYTF.

The chain has TRBV28 and TRBJ2-5; D assignment may be TRBD1 or TRBD2 (5 bases each). CDR3 length equals 15 residues. Germline CDR1 is MDHEN and CDR2 is SYDVKM. V shed 6 bases and J shed 3 bases, with 17 bases lying between them. The CDR3 sequence: CASSLPGTEKETQYF. The CDR3 bases are TGTGCCAGCAGCCTCCCCGGGACGGAAAAAGAGACCCAGTACTTC.

The rearrangement joins TRBV6-2 or TRBV6-3 to TRBJ2-7; 7 nucleotides agree with TRBD2. The V gene end was trimmed by 2 bases and the J gene end by 0 bases; junction bases not matched to a gene: 7. The CDR3 has 16 residues. Germline V gives CDR1 MNHEY, CDR2 SVGEGT. The CDR3 DNA reads TGTGCCAGCAGTTACGTCGGCCTAGCGGCCTCCTACGAGCAGTACTTC. This sequence encodes CASSYVGLAASYEQYF.

This clonotype was seen a single time. A much larger clone differs by one base, so this may be a read error. The chain carries TRBV28 and TRBJ2-7; D ambiguous. In germline, CDR1 is MDHEN, CDR2 SYDVKM. This CDR3 contains 14 residues. Trimming cost V 6 bases and J 3 bases, with 15 bases left between them. CDR3 sequence reads: CASSGWFRVYEQYF. The CDR3 nucleotides read TGTGCCAGCAGCGGGTGGTTTAGGGTCTACGAGCAGTACTTC.

The chain couples TRBV3-1 to TRBJ1-1; D may be TRBD1 (5 bases). CDR1 LGHDT and CDR2 YNNKEL come from the germline V gene (reference sequence). V gave up 2 bases and J gave up 6 bases, with 10 bases separating them. This CDR3 comprises 13 residues. CDR3 bases: TGTGCCAGCAGCCAAAGACAGAATTCTGAAGCTTTCTTT. This encodes CASSQRQNSEAFF.